Listed below are T cell receptor beta chains from one sample, sequenced in a study of vaccination and CD4 T cells after COVID-19. TCRdb ran MiXCR on the PCR reads and lists one entry per CDR3 protein. The table shows about 3,200 distinct CDR3 sequences, with about a quarter occurring only once. Their antigen targets remain unknown. Sequencing was performed on CD4+ T cells from blood, cultured in vitro, taken after SARS-CoV-2 vaccination. All receptors derive from a human donor who had recovered from COVID-19. The CDR3 runs from the conserved cysteine through the conserved F or W. Fields, in order: J gene, V gene, CDR3 protein.

>TRBJ1-5|TRBV10-3
CAISGEGYQPQHF
>TRBJ1-2|TRBV4-1
CASSQVPGPYGYTF
>TRBJ2-7|TRBV18
CASSPSRDGEQYF
>TRBJ1-2|TRBV6-1
CASRLGQSNYGYTF
>TRBJ1-1|TRBV7-7
CASSLAQNTEAFF
>TRBJ1-1|TRBV4-1
CASSPGQVADTEAFF
>TRBJ2-5|TRBV10-3
CAISIGQPGQTQYF
>TRBJ1-2|TRBV10-3
CAIRSPTGYTF
>TRBJ2-1|TRBV10-1
CASSDRASGGRNEQFF
>TRBJ2-7|TRBV7-2
CASSLAGTGASYEQYF
>TRBJ2-7|TRBV20-1
CSARVAAYEQYF
>TRBJ2-7|TRBV6-2/TRBV6-3
CASENGQASYEQYF
>TRBJ1-5|TRBV10-3
CAINEKESNQPQHF
>TRBJ2-6|TRBV6-5
CASTYSREPGANVLTF
>TRBJ2-7|TRBV4-3
CASSHASGGSYEQYF
>TRBJ2-2|TRBV7-9
CASSSPGTGGELFF
>TRBJ1-2|TRBV6-1
CASVSGQGYGYTF
>TRBJ2-7|TRBV7-2
CASSLGWSRGEQYF
>TRBJ1-1|TRBV7-2
CASSLSGGGTEAFF
>TRBJ2-5|TRBV24-1
CATSPRKKEETQYF
>TRBJ2-7|TRBV6-5
CASSYSTWEQYF
>TRBJ1-6|TRBV6-2/TRBV6-3
CASRITGRRNSPLHF
>TRBJ1-3|TRBV28
CASRAGGNTIYF
>TRBJ2-5|TRBV20-1
CSARVLRGASDIETQYF
>TRBJ2-3|TRBV6-1
CASSAQGGGTDTQYF
>TRBJ1-5|TRBV7-2
CASSFLQGQPQHF
>TRBJ1-1|TRBV7-9
CASTLQGADTEAFF
>TRBJ2-3|TRBV4-1
CASSQGQVTDTQYF
>TRBJ1-6|TRBV27
CASSITGNSPLHF
>TRBJ1-1|TRBV7-2
CASSRSKGQGGGAFF
>TRBJ1-2|TRBV6-5
CASSYPGNYGYTF
>TRBJ2-6|TRBV19
CASSTGLAPGANVLTF
>TRBJ1-5|TRBV28
CASSSVVGGRQPQHF
>TRBJ2-7|TRBV20-1
CSARGGGGKEEQYF
>TRBJ2-1|TRBV20-1
CSARAVAGSRSNEQFF
>TRBJ2-7|TRBV6-1
CASSEVRHEQYF
>TRBJ2-7|TRBV20-1
CSASPDRGSSYEQYF
>TRBJ2-5|TRBV28
CASSYRGRRGPETQYF
>TRBJ2-1|TRBV10-1
CASSESGQGLGEQFF
>TRBJ1-6|TRBV20-1
CSARDGGGGNSPLHF
>TRBJ2-7|TRBV21-1
CASGRDRGAYEQYF
>TRBJ2-7|TRBV6-5
CASSYSETGAYEQYF
>TRBJ2-7|TRBV9
CASSVATGQSSYEQYF
>TRBJ1-2|TRBV7-2
CASSPDKNYGYTF
>TRBJ1-2|TRBV20-1
CSASGYGYTF
>TRBJ2-3|TRBV7-2
CASSLGMTPIDTQYF
>TRBJ1-2|TRBV28
CASTKSGGSYGYTF
>TRBJ1-6|TRBV6-5
CASSLGHNSPLHF
>TRBJ1-2|TRBV20-1
CSARGGTNYGYTF
>TRBJ2-3|TRBV6-2/TRBV6-3
CASSYSILGGGPTDTQYF
>TRBJ1-6|TRBV20-1
CSAPFSMGGSSPLHF
>TRBJ2-7|TRBV29-1
CSVVGSYEQYF
>TRBJ2-7|TRBV27
CASHRGEGVPNPTYEQYF
>TRBJ1-1|TRBV20-1
CSAGGQLNTEAFF
>TRBJ1-6|TRBV19
CASRGLGSPLHF